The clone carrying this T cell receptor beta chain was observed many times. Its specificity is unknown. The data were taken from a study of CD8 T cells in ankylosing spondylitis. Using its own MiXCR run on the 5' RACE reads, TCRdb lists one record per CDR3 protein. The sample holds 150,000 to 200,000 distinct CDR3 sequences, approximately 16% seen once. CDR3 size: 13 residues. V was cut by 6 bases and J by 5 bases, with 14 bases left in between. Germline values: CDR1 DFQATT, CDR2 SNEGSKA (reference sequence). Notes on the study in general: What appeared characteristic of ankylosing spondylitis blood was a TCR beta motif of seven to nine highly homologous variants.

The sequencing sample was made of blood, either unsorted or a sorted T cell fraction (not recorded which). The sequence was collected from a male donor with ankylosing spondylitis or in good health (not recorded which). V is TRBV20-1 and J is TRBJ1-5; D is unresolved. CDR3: CSALDPRDQPQHF. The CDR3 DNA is TGCAGTGCATTGGACCCACGCGATCAGCCCCAGCATTTT.